Presented here are 12 T cell receptor beta chains from one specimen sequenced in a study of T cell responses to AZD1222 COVID-19 vaccine. Generated by immunoSEQ multiplex PCR, the TCRdb table keeps only in-frame clones and is missing some. In the table there are tens of thousands of clones, over 70% of which are singletons. The source was peripheral blood, collected on day 0 of AZD1222 vaccination. The receptors derive from an adult in good health.

The rearrangement links TRBV19 to TRBJ2-2; no definite D call. Germline CDR1 reads LNHDA; CDR2 reads SQIVND (reference sequence). This CDR3 has 13 amino acids. Trimming stripped 3 bases from V and 9 bases from J, with 11 bases between. CDR3 nucleotides: TGTGCCAGTAGTATCTCCTACAAATGGGAGCTGTTTTTT. Amino acids: CASSISYKWELFF.

This chain joins TRBV2 and TRBJ2-5; tentatively, D is TRBD1 or TRBD2 (6 bases each). V gave up 7 bases and J gave up 5 bases, with 20 bases separating them. Germline V gives CDR1 SNHLY, CDR2 FYNNEI. The CDR3 runs to 15 residues. CDR3 amino acids: CASNGGGTAWETQYF. As DNA, the CDR3 is TGTGCCAGCAACGGAGGGGGGACTGCCTGGGAGACCCAGTACTTC.

The table lists this clone with a count of one. The V gene is TRBV4-3, the J gene TRBJ2-2; D uncertain. Germline CDR1 and CDR2: LGHNA and YSLEER. Deletions cut 0 bases from V and 2 bases from J, with 19 bases between. CDR3 size: 19 residues. CDR3 nucleotides: TGCGCCAGCAGCCAAGAGAGACCAGGAGAGACTCACAACACCGGGGAGCTGTTTTTT. Amino acid sequence: CASSQERPGETHNTGELFF.

The table lists this clone with a few counts. The chain couples TRBV4-3 to TRBJ1-3; TRBD1 aligns across 10 bases. The CDR3 length is 16 residues. Germline V gene data show CDR1 as LGHNA and CDR2 as YSLEER. The trim removed 1 base at V and 3 bases at J, leaving 3 bases unmatched. CDR3 in amino acids: CASSQGTGGVGNTIYF. In DNA form, the CDR3 reads TGCGCCAGCAGCCAAGGGACAGGGGGAGTTGGAAACACCATATATTTT.

The rearrangement uses TRBV6-5 and TRBJ2-2; D is ambiguous. Per the germline V gene, CDR1 is MNHEY and CDR2 is SVGAGI. Trimming removed 7 bases from V and 2 bases from J, with 5 bases in between. The CDR3 contains 12 residues. CDR3 DNA sequence: TGTGCCAGCAAAACCAACACCGGGGAGCTGTTTTTT. As protein: CASKTNTGELFF.

The V call is TRBV7-6, the J call TRBJ2-3; D is possibly TRBD2 (5 bases). Germline CDR1 is SGHVS and CDR2 is FNYEAQ. The CDR3 totals 16 residues. V dropped 2 bases and J dropped 4 bases, with 16 bases sitting between them. CDR3 in DNA: TGTGCCAGCAGCTTATTGGTTGGTAGCGAATCAGATACGCAGTATTTT. Translating it yields CASSLLVGSESDTQYF.

V usage is TRBV5-4 and J usage is TRBJ2-7; the D gene is possibly TRBD1 (5 bases). CDR1 SGHNT and CDR2 YYREEE come from the germline V gene (reference sequence). This CDR3 is built from 14 residues. The ends were cut back, 0 bases at V and 6 bases at J, with 13 bases in the middle. The CDR3 sequence: CASSLEVGAGEQYF. The CDR3 DNA reads as TGTGCCAGCAGCTTGGAAGTAGGGGCAGGCGAGCAGTACTTC.

This chain links TRBV7-2 with TRBJ2-1, with D tentatively TRBD1 or TRBD2 (5 bases each). The CDR3 has 16 residues. V lost 6 bases, J lost 1 base, and 16 bases lay in between. Germline V lookup: CDR1 SGHTA, CDR2 FQGNSA. The CDR3 DNA follows: TGTGCCAGCAGTTTTGGGGGTATTACGTCCTACAATGAGCAGTTCTTC. Translation: CASSFGGITSYNEQFF.

This chain joins TRBV6-5 and TRBJ2-6; 7 bases are shared with TRBD1. The V and J ends lost 5 bases and 6 bases, in that order; junction bases with no gene match: 4. Germline CDR1 is MNHEY and CDR2 is SVGAGI. The CDR3 spans 14 residues. The CDR3, as DNA: TGTGCCAGCAGTCGCACAGGGGAGGCCAACGTCCTGACTTTC. It is translated as CASSRTGEANVLTF.

The J gene is TRBJ1-5, the V gene TRBV19; D is uncertain. The CDR3 spans 12 residues. The V end lost 3 bases, the J end lost 5 bases, and 5 bases lay between the germline ends. From germline, CDR1 is LNHDA and CDR2 SQIVND (reference sequence). CDR3 in DNA: TGTGCCAGTAGTATCAGTGATCAGCCCCAGCATTTT. Protein product: CASSISDQPQHF.

The J gene is TRBJ2-1, the V gene TRBV5-1; 13 bases agree with TRBD2. This CDR3 has 16 amino acids. Germline V gene data show CDR1 as SGHRS and CDR2 as YFSETQ. The V gene end was trimmed by 4 bases and the J gene end by 3 bases; junction bases not matched to a gene: 4. The CDR3 bases are TGCGCCAGCAGCATAGGGACTAGCGGGATCTACAATGAGCAGTTCTTC. Its translation: CASSIGTSGIYNEQFF.

This clone was seen a few times. The rearrangement joins TRBV27 to TRBJ2-7; D is possibly TRBD2 (6 bases). Germline CDR1 is MNHEY and CDR2 is SMNVEV (reference sequence). The V end was cut by 5 bases, the J end by 2 bases, with 16 bases between. This CDR3 contains 15 residues. CDR3 loop: CASSRSGTGTYEQYF. The CDR3 DNA is TGTGCCAGCAGTCGTTCCGGGACTGGGACCTACGAGCAGTACTTC.